A single sample gave rise to the 10 T cell receptor beta chains below, sequenced in a study of graft-versus-host responses after intestinal transplantation. Tissue from the graft was processed to free its intraepithelial and lamina propria lymphocytes. Profiled with immunoSEQ multiplex PCR; TCRdb holds only in-frame clones, not every one. The sample consists of approximately 20,000 clones, around 76% of them appearing once. Material: ileum tissue, obtained about 20 days after intestinal transplant. The receptors shown here come from a human patient who received an intestinal transplant, so some T cells may come from the graft donor.

This chain joins TRBV27 and TRBJ1-2; D not resolved. V was cut by 2 bases and J by 2 bases, with 6 bases left in between. Germline assignment: CDR1 MNHEY and CDR2 SMNVEV (reference sequence). This CDR3 is built from 13 residues. As DNA, the CDR3 is TGTGCCAGCAGTTTACGCAGGAACTATGGCTACACCTTC. It translates to CASSLRRNYGYTF.

With regard to this clone: The junction departs from germline at one end; a sequencing error may be responsible. The CDR3: CASSLAGGQGSSPPHF. The CDR3 nucleotides are TGTGCCAGCAGCTTGGCCGGGGGACAGGGGTCTTCACCCCCCCACTTT. The rearrangement uses TRBV5-6 and TRBJ1-6, with TRBD1 matching 10 bases. The CDR3 extends over 16 amino acids. Per the germline V gene, CDR1 is SGHDT and CDR2 is YYEEEE.

The rearrangement links TRBV9 to TRBJ2-3; D perhaps matches TRBD2 (6 bases). Trimming took 2 bases from V and 4 from J, leaving 17 bases between them. The CDR3 length is 16 residues. The germline gives CDR1 SGDLS, CDR2 YYNGEE. DNA for the CDR3: TGTGCCAGCAGCGTCCTCGGGAGCCTAGGAGCAGATACGCAGTATTTT. This translates into CASSVLGSLGADTQYF.

This chain's CDR3 is CASKGAGFREKLFF. CDR3 sequence (DNA): TGTGCCAGTAAGGGGGCCGGGTTTAGGGAAAAACTGTTTTTT. The chain employs TRBV6-5 and TRBJ1-4; TRBD1 aligns across 7 bases. The CDR3 runs 14 residues. V gave up 9 bases and J gave up 8 bases; unmatched junction bases: 12. Germline CDR1 and CDR2: MNHEY and SVGAGI.

The chain carries TRBV9 and TRBJ2-7; TRBD2 is a possible D gene (5 bases). This CDR3 has 15 residues. V shed 2 bases and J shed 0 bases, with 12 bases lying between them. Germline values: CDR1 SGDLS, CDR2 YYNGEE. The CDR3 loop reads CASSVAEAASYEQYF. The CDR3, as DNA: TGTGCCAGCAGCGTGGCGGAAGCGGCCTCCTACGAGCAGTACTTC.

J is TRBJ2-6 and V is TRBV9; possible D gene TRBD2, 6 bases. The germline V gene has CDR1 SGDLS and CDR2 YYNGEE. V dropped 4 bases and J dropped 0 bases, with 11 bases sitting between them. This CDR3 has 16 amino acids. CDR3 sequence (DNA): TGTGCCAGCAGCCTTGGGGGGATCTCTGGGGCCAACGTCCTGACTTTC. Protein sequence: CASSLGGISGANVLTF.

V usage is TRBV15 and J usage is TRBJ2-3; the match to TRBD2 covers 15 bases. Trimming at V came to 1 base and at J to 3 bases, leaving 2 bases not matched to a gene. This CDR3 region has 17 residues. Germline V gene lookup returns CDR1 LNHNV and CDR2 YYDKDF (reference sequence). CDR3 bases: TGTGCCACCAGCAGAGGGGGGACTAGCGGGAGGACAGATACGCAGTATTTT. Amino acid sequence: CATSRGGTSGRTDTQYF.

The J gene is TRBJ2-2, the V gene TRBV10-1, with a possible D match to TRBD2 (5 bases). Trimming stripped 3 bases from V and 4 bases from J, with 12 bases between. From germline, CDR1 is WNHNN and CDR2 SYGVQD (reference sequence). The CDR3 sequence is 15 residues long. The CDR3 DNA follows: TGCGCCAGCAGTGATGAGGGCGAGGGCACCGGGGAGCTGTTTTTT. This sequence encodes CASSDEGEGTGELFF.

The chain links TRBV6-5 to TRBJ2-5; 7 positions match TRBD2. The CDR3 is made up of 15 amino acids. Trimming cost V 0 bases and J 2 bases; bases outside gene matches: 3. The V gene's germline CDR1 is MNHEY and CDR2 SVGAGI. DNA for the CDR3: TGTGCCAGCAGTTACTCCCCGGGACTACAAGAGACCCAGTACTTC. Translated: CASSYSPGLQETQYF.

The gene calls are TRBV4-3 and TRBJ2-1, with 11 bases lining up with TRBD2. The J segment lost 6 bases and the V segment lost 4 bases, leaving 8 bases of the junction unmatched. CDR3 size: 16 residues. Germline V gives CDR1 LGHNA, CDR2 YSLEER. The CDR3 nucleotides read TGCGCCAGCAGCCCCACTCGGCTAGCGGGGGGCAATGAGCAGTTCTTC. Its translation: CASSPTRLAGGNEQFF.